One and the same sample provided the 9 T cell receptor beta chains below, sequenced in a study of blood T cell repertoires in COVID-19. The table came from immunoSEQ multiplex PCR; TCRdb's copy has only in-frame clones and leaves some out. The top ten hold around 1% of the sample, which has 300,000 to 450,000 clones, 85% to 90% seen once. The sequenced sample consisted of PBMCs or T cells enriched from blood (not recorded which). The receptors derive from a man aged 18 to 30 who had recovered from COVID-19.

V usage is TRBV19 and J usage is TRBJ2-1; perhaps TRBD2 as D (6 bases). CDR1 is LNHDA and CDR2 is SQIVND in the germline V gene (reference sequence). The CDR3 spans 12 residues. The V gene lost 0 bases and the J gene lost 12 bases, with 9 bases spanning the gap. The CDR3, as DNA: TGTGCCAGTAGTATAGATCTGCGGGGGCAGTTCTTC. Protein product: CASSIDLRGQFF.

J is TRBJ2-7 and V is TRBV18; 7 bases match TRBD1. From germline, CDR1 is KGHSH and CDR2 LQKENI. The CDR3 is 16 amino acids. V was clipped by 3 bases and J by 0 bases; unmatched bases: 8. The CDR3 sequence is CASSPRTGWSSYEQYF. The CDR3 DNA follows: TGTGCCAGCTCACCTAGGACAGGTTGGAGCTCCTACGAGCAGTACTTC.

V usage is TRBV19 and J usage is TRBJ1-5; TRBD1 is a possible D gene (5 bases). V lost 3 bases to trimming and J lost 0 bases, with 15 bases between them. The CDR3 is 17 amino acids. Per the germline V gene, CDR1 is LNHDA and CDR2 is SQIVND (reference sequence). CDR3 amino acids: CASSIKGGDYSNQPQHF. CDR3 coding DNA: TGTGCCAGTAGTATTAAGGGAGGGGATTATAGCAATCAGCCCCAGCATTTT.

The V and J genes are TRBV28 and TRBJ2-1; TRBD2 aligns across 7 bases. The V and J ends lost 4 bases and 0 bases, in that order; junction bases with no gene match: 9. The CDR3 is 17 amino acids. Germline V gene lookup returns CDR1 MDHEN and CDR2 SYDVKM. The CDR3 spells CASSSPASGSSYNEQFF. The CDR3 nucleotides read TGTGCCAGCAGTTCCCCCGCTAGCGGAAGCTCCTACAATGAGCAGTTCTTC.

The chain joins TRBV2 to TRBJ2-5, with 9 bases aligning to TRBD1. With V trimmed by 6 bases and J by 1 base, 9 bases remained unmatched. Looked up from germline, CDR1 is SNHLY and CDR2 is FYNNEI. This CDR3 spans 16 amino acids. The CDR3 protein is CASRTTGGVGQETQYF. CDR3 bases: TGTGCCAGCAGGACTACAGGGGGCGTCGGCCAAGAGACCCAGTACTTC.

The chain couples TRBV5-4 to TRBJ2-2, with 12 bases fitting TRBD2. Germline V gives CDR1 SGHNT, CDR2 YYREEE (reference sequence). V trimming: 4 bases; J trimming: 5 bases; junction bases outside the gene matches: 9. The CDR3 is made up of 17 amino acids. For the CDR3, the DNA is TGTGCCAGCAGCGGTTCCGGGACTAGCGGGCTTACCGGGGAGCTGTTTTTT. This encodes CASSGSGTSGLTGELFF.

This clone is a singleton in its sample. The CDR3 loop is CASSRRQVNTGELFF. CDR3 DNA: TGTGCCAGCAGCCGTAGACAGGTCAACACCGGGGAGCTGTTTTTT. The chain has TRBV3-1 (or the pseudogene TRBV3-2) and TRBJ2-2; possibly TRBD1 for D (6 bases). Trimming took 4 bases from V and 2 from J, leaving 11 bases between them. The germline gives CDR1 LGHDT, CDR2 YNNKEL (reference sequence). The CDR3 loop spans 15 amino acids.

This rearrangement joins TRBV7-9 to TRBJ1-1; D is uncertain. Germline assignment: CDR1 SEHNR and CDR2 FQNEAQ (reference sequence). The germline V and J ends were trimmed by 2 bases and 2 bases, with 18 bases remaining between them. The length of the CDR3 is 17 residues. The CDR3 sequence: CASSLSPLVGKNTEAFF. In DNA, the CDR3 is TGTGCCAGCAGCTTATCCCCCTTGGTCGGTAAAAACACTGAAGCTTTCTTT. The entire variable domain, with the rest obtained from reference TRBV7-9 and TRBJ1-1, is as follows: DTGVSQNPRHKITKRGQNVTFRCDPISEHNRLYWYRQTLGQGPEFLTYFQNEAQLEKSRLLSDRFSAERPKGSFSTLEIQRTEQGDSAMYLCASSLSPLVGKNTEAFFGQGTRLTVV.

This clone appeared once. As DNA, the CDR3 is TGTGCCAGCTCAGCGACAGCAAGAGTTAACTATGGCTACACCTTC. Protein sequence: CASSATARVNYGYTF. V and J are TRBV18 and TRBJ1-2; D perhaps matches TRBD1 (5 bases). V was trimmed by 5 bases and J by 1 base, leaving 14 bases between them. Per germline, CDR1 KGHSH and CDR2 LQKENI. CDR3 length: 15 residues.